The T cell receptor beta chain described here comes from a study of T-cell reconstitution after alpha-beta-depleted transplantation in children. Germline V lookup: CDR1 DFQATT, CDR2 SNEGSKA (reference sequence). There are 13 residues in the CDR3. Trimming cost V 2 bases and J 5 bases, with 12 bases left between them. Unique molecular identifiers were used in preparing the TCRbeta library. TCRdb re-analysed the PCR reads in MiXCR, keeping a single row per CDR3 protein. The table shows roughly 500,000 distinct CDR3 sequences, with 30% to 35% occurring only once. The sequence derives from a human donor who donated a stem cell graft to a child with aplastic anemia. The sample consisted of PBMCs from the stem cell graft donor, taken from the stem cell graft. The chain uses TRBV20-1 and TRBJ2-5, with D possibly matching TRBD1 (6 bases). CDR3 region: CSARNRVGETQYF. The CDR3 nucleotides are TGCAGTGCTAGAAACAGGGTGGGGGAGACCCAGTACTTC.